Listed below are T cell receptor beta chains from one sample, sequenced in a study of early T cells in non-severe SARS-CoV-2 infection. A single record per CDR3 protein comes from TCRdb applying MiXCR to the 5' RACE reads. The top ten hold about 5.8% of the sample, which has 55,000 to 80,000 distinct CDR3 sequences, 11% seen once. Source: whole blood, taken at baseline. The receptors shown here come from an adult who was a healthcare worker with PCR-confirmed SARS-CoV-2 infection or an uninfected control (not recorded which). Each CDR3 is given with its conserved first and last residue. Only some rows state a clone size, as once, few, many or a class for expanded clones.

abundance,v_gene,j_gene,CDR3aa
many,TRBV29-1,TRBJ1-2,CSTDGTNYGYTF
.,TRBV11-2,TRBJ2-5,CASSWAIQETQYF
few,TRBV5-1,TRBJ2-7,CASSLTGQGYEQYF
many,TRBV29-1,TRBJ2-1,CSVGQRVSYNEQFF
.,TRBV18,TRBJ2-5,CASSPTRPPETQYF
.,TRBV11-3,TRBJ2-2,CASSLATGGTGELFF
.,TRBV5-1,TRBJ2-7,CASSLGQRQAYEQYF
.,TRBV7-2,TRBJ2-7,CASSSSGTQSYEQYF
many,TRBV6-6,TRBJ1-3,CASSYSTGGNTIYF
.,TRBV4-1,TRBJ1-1,CASSQGPRGDTEAFF
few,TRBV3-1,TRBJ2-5,CASSQEGAQYF
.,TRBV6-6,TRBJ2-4,CASSYVGPLAKNIQYF
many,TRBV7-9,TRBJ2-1,CASSLGGTGSYNEQFF
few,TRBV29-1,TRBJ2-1,CSVEEGRGGSYNEQFF
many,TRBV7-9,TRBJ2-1,CASSLGSGGYNEQFF
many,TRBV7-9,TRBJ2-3,CASSTRTSDSTDTQYF